The TCR beta chain described here comes from a study of OX40 agonist ivuxolimab in advanced cancers. Study-wide background: Ivuxolimab was delivered to patients intravenously every 2 weeks at doses spanning 0.01 to 10 mg/kg.

Here immunoSEQ multiplex PCR was the method, and the copy in TCRdb shows in-frame clones only, minus some. The sample carries 80,000 to 95,000 clones, 86% recorded once. This clone was seen a single time. Its target is not known. Germline lookup yields CDR1 SGHAT and CDR2 FQDESV (reference sequence). The V end lost 3 bases, the J end lost 3 bases, and 21 bases lay between the germline ends. The length of the CDR3 is 19 residues. Overall study results and limits: Relative to CD4+, CD8+ T cells held more expanded clones on average.

The material was CD4+ or CD8+ T cells sorted from blood, obtained in a trial of the OX40 agonist ivuxolimab. The V call is TRBV11-1, the J call TRBJ1-6; D may be TRBD1 (5 bases). The receptor was derived from an adult with an advanced solid tumor such as melanoma, head and neck, liver or kidney cancer. CDR3 DNA: TGTGCCAGCAGCTTTTTCGGCGGCCCAGGGACCAACTATAATTCACCCCTCCACTTT. This encodes CASSFFGGPGTNYNSPLHF.